This T cell receptor (beta chain) comes out of a study of blood T cell repertoires in COVID-19. Background on the study: Acute and convalescent COVID-19 specimens originated in the United States, Italy and Spain.

The protocol was immunoSEQ multiplex PCR, while the TCRdb copy is restricted to in-frame clones and leaves out a portion. Here the sample spans 100,000 to 150,000 clones, about 93% being singletons. With regard to this clone: In this CDR3 the conserved last residue, phenylalanine or tryptophan, is missing, so a read error is likely. The limits of the CDR3 on the DNA are not certain, so only TCRdb's listed CDR3 is given.

Germline V CDR1 and CDR2: LNHDA, SQIVND (reference sequence). The CDR3 has 11 residues if both end residues are counted. Enrolled during active infection, Seattle patients were then followed longitudinally. The V and J genes are TRBV19 and TRBJ2-3; the DNA was not compared with TRBD2, the D call given in the table. The specimen sequenced was peripheral blood. The TCR comes from a man aged 50 to 60 with COVID-19, enrolled during active disease. CDR3 in amino acids: CAGTGTSGKVG.